These 3 T cell receptor beta chains were all obtained from the same sample, sequenced in a study of identifying expanded T cells in peripheral blood (dated by TCRdb to about 2019). Receptor amplification or capture employed the immunoSEQ multiplex PCR assay. TCRdb stores this immuneACCESS table with in-frame sequences only. Part of the clones is absent; in the studies checked, under half of the shortfall reflects unresolved V genes, and no reason is known for the rest. A total of about 100,000 clones appear in this sample, approximately 88% of them only once. The ten biggest clones cover 5.5% of the sample. Sequencing was done on a sample of blood. The receptors stem from a person between 18 and 69 years old in good health.

V gene TRBV30 combines with J gene TRBJ2-5; a possible D gene is TRBD2 (5 bases). This CDR3 contains 12 residues. From germline, CDR1 is GTSNPN and CDR2 SVGIG (reference sequence). V dropped 6 bases and J dropped 1 base, with 9 bases sitting between them. CDR3 DNA sequence: TGTGCCTGCTCCGGGATCCAAGAGACCCAGTACTTC. As protein: CACSGIQETQYF.

This clone was picked up one time. The V gene is TRBV6-5, the J gene TRBJ2-5, with TRBD2 identical over 10 bases. CDR3 length: 16 amino acids. With V trimmed by 1 base and J by 4 bases, 6 bases remained unmatched. The germline V gene has CDR1 MNHEY and CDR2 SVGAGI. CDR3 sequence: CASSYYGTSVRETQYF. CDR3 sequence (DNA): TGTGCCAGCAGTTACTACGGGACTAGCGTTCGAGAGACCCAGTACTTC.

This clone was seen only once. This chain uses TRBV7-9 with TRBJ2-1; D may be TRBD1 or TRBD2 (6 bases each). CDR1 SEHNR and CDR2 FQNEAQ come from the germline V gene (reference sequence). This CDR3 has 13 residues. The DNA for the CDR3 is TGTGTCCTGGGGGGCGGCAAATACAATGAGCAGTTCTTC. Translation: CVLGGGKYNEQFF. Together with reference TRBV7-9 and TRBJ2-1, the CDR3 gives the full variable domain: DTGVSQNPRHKITKRGQNVTFRCDPISEHNRLYWYRQTLGQGPEFLTYFQNEAQLEKSRLLSDRFSAERPKGSFSTLEIQRTEQGDSAMYLCVLGGGKYNEQFFGPGTRLTVL.